The 5 T cell receptor beta chains reported below all come from one sample, sequenced in a study of CD8 T cells in ankylosing spondylitis. Each CDR3 protein gets one entry after TCRdb re-called the 5' RACE reads with MiXCR. The sample has 150,000 to 200,000 distinct CDR3 sequences; around a third are singletons. Specimen: synovial fluid, either unsorted or a sorted T cell fraction (not recorded which). The receptors were gathered from a male donor with ankylosing spondylitis.

The chain is built from TRBV24-1 and TRBJ1-3; D is unresolved. Per the germline V gene, CDR1 is KGHDR and CDR2 is SFDVKD. The CDR3 consists of 12 residues. The V and J ends lost 3 bases and 2 bases respectively, with 1 base between them. CDR3 coding DNA: TGTGCCACCAGTGATCCTGGAAACACCATATATTTT. Encoded protein: CATSDPGNTIYF.

This clonotype was picked up a small number of times. The V and J genes are TRBV4-1 and TRBJ2-2, with D possibly matching TRBD2 (6 bases). The CDR3 is 16 residues long. V lost 0 bases, J lost 3 bases, and 11 bases lay in between. The germline CDR1 and CDR2 sequences are MGHRA and YSYEKL. CDR3 protein: CASSQERGRHTGELFF. CDR3 nucleotide sequence: TGCGCCAGCAGCCAAGAAAGAGGGAGGCACACCGGGGAGCTGTTTTTT.

This chain uses TRBV30 with TRBJ1-4; no clear D. Trimming removed 8 bases from V and 11 bases from J, with 12 bases in between. The CDR3 length is 10 residues. Germline assignment: CDR1 GTSNPN and CDR2 SVGIG (reference sequence). CDR3 bases: TGTGCCGCGTGGGAGGAGAAACTGTTTTTT. This encodes CAAWEEKLFF.

V and J are TRBV5-4 and TRBJ2-1; D is possibly TRBD2 (6 bases). V was clipped by 4 bases and J by 5 bases, with 19 bases between them. This CDR3 has 16 residues. Germline CDR1 SGHNT, CDR2 YYREEE (reference sequence). The CDR3 is CASSPSGLALDNEQFF. The CDR3, as DNA: TGTGCCAGCAGCCCGTCGGGCCTAGCGCTTGACAATGAGCAGTTCTTC.

The J gene is TRBJ2-1, the V gene TRBV5-4; 8 positions agree with TRBD2. The V and J ends lost 3 bases and 1 base, in that order; junction bases with no gene match: 6. The length of the CDR3 is 16 residues. CDR1 SGHNT and CDR2 YYREEE come from the germline V gene (reference sequence). CDR3 in DNA: TGTGCCAGCAGCTCGGGAGGGGCCCGTTCCTACAATGAGCAGTTCTTC. Its protein product is CASSSGGARSYNEQFF.